This entry features one T cell receptor beta chain sequence. Its antigen is as yet unknown. The V end lost 6 bases, the J end lost 6 bases, and 18 bases lay between the germline ends. Per germline, CDR1 MDHEN and CDR2 SYDVKM. The CDR3 sequence is 14 residues long. Sequenced by immunoSEQ multiplex PCR; TCRdb stores in-frame clones only, minus some. The sample has more than 400,000 clones, around 96% seen once. This specimen comes from a study of shared clonotypes between healthy human individuals. Findings and limits, study-wide: Larger richness was generally estimated for naive than memory subsets. Rarefaction analysis demonstrated incomplete sorted-subset sequencing notwithstanding large depth. In contrast to clonotypes shared by all four donors, non-shared clonotypes had lower generation probabilities.

The chain has TRBV28 and TRBJ2-7; possibly TRBD1 for D (6 bases). Sequencing input: naive CD4+ T cells sorted from blood. Specified subset: CD45RA+ positively selected. This receptor was obtained from a woman aged 25 to 39 in good health. The CDR3 is CASRQRDMGFEQYF. CDR3 in DNA: TGTGCCAGCAGGCAAAGGGACATGGGTTTCGAGCAGTACTTC.